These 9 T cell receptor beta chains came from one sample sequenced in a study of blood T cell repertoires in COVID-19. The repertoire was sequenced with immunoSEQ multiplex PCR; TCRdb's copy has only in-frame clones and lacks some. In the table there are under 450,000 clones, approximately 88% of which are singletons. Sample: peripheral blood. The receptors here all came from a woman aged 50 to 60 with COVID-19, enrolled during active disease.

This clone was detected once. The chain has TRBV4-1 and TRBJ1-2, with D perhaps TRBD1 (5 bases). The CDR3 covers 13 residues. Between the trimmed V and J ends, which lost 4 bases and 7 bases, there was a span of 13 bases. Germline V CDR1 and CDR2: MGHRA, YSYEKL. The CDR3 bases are TGCGCCAGCAGCCCGCAGGGTGTGAGTGGCTACACCTTC. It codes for CASSPQGVSGYTF.

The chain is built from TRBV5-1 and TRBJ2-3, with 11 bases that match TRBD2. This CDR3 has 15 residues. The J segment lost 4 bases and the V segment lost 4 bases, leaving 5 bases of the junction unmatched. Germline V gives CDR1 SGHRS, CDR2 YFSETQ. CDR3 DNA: TGCGCCAGCAGCCCCATAGCGGGGGGGCCAGATACGCAGTATTTT. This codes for CASSPIAGGPDTQYF.

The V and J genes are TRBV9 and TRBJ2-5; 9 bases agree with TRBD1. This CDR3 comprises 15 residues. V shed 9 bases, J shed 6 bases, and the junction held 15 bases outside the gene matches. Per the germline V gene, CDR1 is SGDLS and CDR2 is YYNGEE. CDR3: CATPWVTGGAKTQYF. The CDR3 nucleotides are TGTGCCACCCCTTGGGTTACAGGGGGCGCGAAGACCCAGTACTTC.

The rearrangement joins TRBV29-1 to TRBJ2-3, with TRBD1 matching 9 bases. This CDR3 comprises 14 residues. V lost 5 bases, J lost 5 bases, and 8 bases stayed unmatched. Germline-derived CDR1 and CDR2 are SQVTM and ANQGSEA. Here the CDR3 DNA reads TGCAGCGTTTGGGGTGGGACAGGGAAAGATACGCAGTATTTT. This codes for CSVWGGTGKDTQYF.

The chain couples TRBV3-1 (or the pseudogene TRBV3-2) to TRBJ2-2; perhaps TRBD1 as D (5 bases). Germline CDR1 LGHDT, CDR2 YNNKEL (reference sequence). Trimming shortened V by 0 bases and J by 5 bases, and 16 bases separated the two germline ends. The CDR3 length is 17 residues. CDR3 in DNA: TGTGCCAGCAGCCAAGACAGGGTCAGGGTGGGGACCGGGGAGCTGTTTTTT. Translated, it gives CASSQDRVRVGTGELFF.

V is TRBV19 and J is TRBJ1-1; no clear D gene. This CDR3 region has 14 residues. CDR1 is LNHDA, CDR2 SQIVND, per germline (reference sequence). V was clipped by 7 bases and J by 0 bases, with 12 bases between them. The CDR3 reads CASTGRRMNTEAFF. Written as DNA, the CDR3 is TGTGCCAGTACTGGACGGAGGATGAACACTGAAGCTTTCTTT.

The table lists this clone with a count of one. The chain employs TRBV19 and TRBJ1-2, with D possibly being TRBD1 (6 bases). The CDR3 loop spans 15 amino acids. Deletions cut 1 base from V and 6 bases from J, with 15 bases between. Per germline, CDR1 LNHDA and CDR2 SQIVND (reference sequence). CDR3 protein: CASSIAGGRLDGYTF. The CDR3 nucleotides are TGTGCCAGTAGTATAGCGGGGGGGCGCTTGGATGGCTACACCTTC.

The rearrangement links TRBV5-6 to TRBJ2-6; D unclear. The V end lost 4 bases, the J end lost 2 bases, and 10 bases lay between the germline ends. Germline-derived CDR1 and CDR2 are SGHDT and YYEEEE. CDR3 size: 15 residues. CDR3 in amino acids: CASSPGSAGANVLTF. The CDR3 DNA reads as TGTGCCAGCAGCCCCGGGTCCGCTGGGGCCAACGTCCTGACTTTC.

CDR3 amino acids: CASGERDSFVSHEQYF. DNA for the CDR3: TGTGCTAGTGGTGAACGGGACTCCTTCGTTTCCCACGAGCAGTACTTC. The genes are TRBV12-5 and TRBJ2-7; tentatively, D is TRBD2 (6 bases). The CDR3 runs to 16 residues. V shed 5 bases and J shed 5 bases, with 22 bases lying between them. In germline, CDR1 is LGHNT, CDR2 FRNRAP.